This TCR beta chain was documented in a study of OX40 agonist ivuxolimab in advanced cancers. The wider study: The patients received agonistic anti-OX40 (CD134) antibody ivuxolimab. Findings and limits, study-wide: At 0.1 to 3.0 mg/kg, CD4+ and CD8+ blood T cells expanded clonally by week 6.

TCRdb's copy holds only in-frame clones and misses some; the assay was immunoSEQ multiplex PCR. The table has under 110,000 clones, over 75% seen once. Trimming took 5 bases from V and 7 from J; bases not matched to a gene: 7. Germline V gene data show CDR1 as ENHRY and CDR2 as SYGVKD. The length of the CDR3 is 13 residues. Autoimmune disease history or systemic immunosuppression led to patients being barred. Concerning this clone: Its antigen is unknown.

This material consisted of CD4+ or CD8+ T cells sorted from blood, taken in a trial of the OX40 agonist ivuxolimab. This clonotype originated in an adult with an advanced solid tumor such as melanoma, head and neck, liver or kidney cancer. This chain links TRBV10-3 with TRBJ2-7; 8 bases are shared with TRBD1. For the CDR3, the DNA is TGTGCCATCAGTATAGACAGGGGCAGAGAGCAGTACTTC. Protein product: CAISIDRGREQYF.